This T cell receptor (beta chain) stems from a study of blood T cell repertoires in COVID-19. Study details: Nucleic acid was either cDNA or gDNA, and it came from T cells, B-cell-depleted T cells, or PBMCs.

Clones were sequenced by immunoSEQ multiplex PCR, and TCRdb holds only the in-frame ones, with some missing. The sample consists of 100,000 to 150,000 clones, 85% of them appearing once. The CDR3 contains 14 residues. CDR1 is LGHDT and CDR2 is YNNKEL in the germline V gene (reference sequence). Trimming pared 3 bases from V and 6 bases from J, leaving 12 bases between. The gene calls are TRBV3-1 (or the pseudogene TRBV3-2) and TRBJ2-4, with a tentative D call TRBD1 (6 bases). This TCR came from a man at least 80 years old with active or convalescent COVID-19. Sequenced: peripheral blood. The CDR3 region has the DNA TGTGCCAGCAGCCACCAGGGGTCAGGAAACATTCAGTACTTC. Amino acids: CASSHQGSGNIQYF.